Below, 18 T cell receptor beta chains from the same sample are listed, as sequenced in a study of T cell repertoires in aging, cancer and after chemotherapy. Rearranged V-D-J TRB sequences were amplified with a mixed TRB-A/B primer pool. TCRdb re-called the multiplex PCR reads through MiXCR, storing one row per CDR3 protein. The top ten clones hold roughly 44% of a sample with thousands of distinct CDR3 sequences, approximately 39% of them seen once. TCR beta rearrangements were amplified from peripheral blood genomic DNA. Sequencing used blood. The receptor source for this set is a human donor in good health.

By share of the sample, this clonotype is medium-sized (0.01 to 0.1%). This chain connects TRBV29-1 to TRBJ2-2; 8 bases align to TRBD2. Germline CDR1 is SQVTM and CDR2 is ANQGSEA. V lost 3 bases to trimming and J lost 1 base; unmatched junction nucleotides: 4. The CDR3 is 15 amino acids. The CDR3 nucleotides read TGCAGCGTTGACGGGGGGGCTTGGAACACCGGGGAGCTGTTTTTT. Its protein is CSVDGGAWNTGELFF.

The rearrangement joins TRBV6-4 to TRBJ2-3; D assignment may be TRBD1 or TRBD2 (5 bases each). V dropped 3 bases and J dropped 2 bases, with 9 bases sitting between them. Per germline, CDR1 MRHNA and CDR2 SNTAGT. This CDR3 contains 14 residues. The DNA for the CDR3 is TGTGCCAGCAGTGAAGGGGACCCCACAGATACGCAGTATTTT. Its protein is CASSEGDPTDTQYF.

This clonotype has only a few counts. V usage is TRBV5-5 and J usage is TRBJ2-7; 8 bases match TRBD2. Germline V gene sequence: CDR1 SGHKS, CDR2 YYEKEE (reference sequence). The CDR3 is made up of 16 amino acids. The V and J ends lost 0 bases and 5 bases, in that order; junction bases with no gene match: 10. The CDR3 coding sequence is TGTGCCAGCAGCTTGGGGGCAGCGGGGGCCCCCAACGAGCAGTACTTC. As protein: CASSLGAAGAPNEQYF.

This clonotype showed up just once. This chain joins TRBV7-6 and TRBJ2-3, with 7 positions matching TRBD2. This CDR3 is 15 amino acids long. Germline CDR1 is SGHVS and CDR2 is FNYEAQ. V dropped 3 bases and J dropped 6; count of bases not matched to a gene: 9. CDR3 coding DNA: TGTGCCAGCAGCTTCCCCCTAGCGGAAAGGGATACGCAGTATTTT. Protein: CASSFPLAERDTQYF. The entire variable domain, with the rest obtained from reference TRBV7-6 and TRBJ2-3, is as follows: GAGVSQSPRYKVTKRGQDVALRCDPISGHVSLYWYRQALGQGPEFLTYFNYEAQQDKSGLPNDRFSAERPEGSISTLTIQRTEQRDSAMYRCASSFPLAERDTQYFGPGTRLTVL.

This clonotype was seen only a few times. V gene TRBV27 combines with J gene TRBJ1-5; perhaps TRBD1 as D (6 bases). Trimming stripped 8 bases from V and 5 bases from J, with 19 bases between. The CDR3 extends over 15 amino acids. Germline CDR1 reads MNHEY; CDR2 reads SMNVEV (reference sequence). The CDR3 protein is CASSSARGGHQPQHF. The CDR3 coding sequence is TGTGCCAGCTCCTCCGCCAGGGGAGGGCATCAGCCCCAGCATTTT.

The chain employs TRBV20-1 and TRBJ1-5; tentative D call: TRBD1 (5 bases). This CDR3 comprises 13 residues. Germline V gives CDR1 DFQATT, CDR2 SNEGSKA (reference sequence). In DNA, the CDR3 is TGCAGGCGGAAATCAGGGATCAATCAGCCCCAGCATTTT. Translating gives CRRKSGINQPQHF.

This clonotype was seen a few times. The chain couples TRBV27 to TRBJ1-2, with TRBD1 matching over 9 bases. CDR3 size: 14 residues. J gave up 4 bases and V 6 bases, and 6 bases lay outside the gene matches. The germline V gene has CDR1 MNHEY and CDR2 SMNVEV (reference sequence). The CDR3 DNA reads as TGTGCCAGCAGGCGACAGGGGGGGACCTATGGCTACACCTTC. Its protein is CASRRQGGTYGYTF.

The rearrangement joins TRBV5-6 to TRBJ1-1, with 8 positions matching TRBD1. The CDR3 is made up of 14 amino acids. Trimming cost V 5 bases and J 7 bases; bases outside gene matches: 10. Germline values: CDR1 SGHDT, CDR2 YYEEEE. CDR3 coding DNA: TGTGCCAGCAGTCGGAACCCGGGACAGGTTGAAGCTTTCTTT. It is translated as CASSRNPGQVEAFF. The full variable domain, rest sourced from reference TRBV5-6 and TRBJ1-1, is DAGVTQSPTHLIKTRGQQVTLRCSPKSGHDTVSWYQQALGQGPQFIFQYYEEEERQRGNFPDRFSGHQFPNYSSELNVNALLLGDSALYLCASSRNPGQVEAFFGQGTRLTVV.

This clonotype was seen a handful of times. The CDR3 DNA sequence: TGTGCCAGCAGAGACAGGGCGAACACTGAAGCTTTCTTT. Translated: CASRDRANTEAFF. The chain carries TRBV12-3 or TRBV12-4 and TRBJ1-1; TRBD1 matches at 7 bases. Germline trimming cut 6 bases from V and 1 base from J; bases unmatched to any gene: 2. This CDR3 is 13 amino acids long.

The sample holds a few counts of this clonotype. V usage is TRBV27 and J usage is TRBJ2-7, with a weak D call TRBD1 (6 bases). The germline CDR1 and CDR2 sequences are MNHEY and SMNVEV (reference sequence). Trimming stripped 3 bases from V and 1 base from J, with 10 bases between. CDR3 length: 14 residues. The CDR3 spells CASSLADSSYEQYF. CDR3 in DNA: TGTGCCAGCAGTTTGGCGGACAGTTCCTACGAGCAGTACTTC.

This sequence joins TRBV7-4 and TRBJ2-4, with TRBD2 as a possible D gene (6 bases). Germline V gives CDR1 SGHVT, CDR2 SQSDAQ. This CDR3 contains 14 residues. Trimming removed 3 bases at V and 7 bases at J, with 13 bases between. The CDR3 sequence is CASSFRRRGNIQYF. The DNA for the CDR3 is TGTGCCAGCAGCTTCCGGCGGCGGGGCAACATTCAGTACTTC.

This clonotype turned up a few times. The chain couples TRBV13 to TRBJ2-3, with TRBD2 as a possible D gene (5 bases). This CDR3 region has 16 residues. Trimming pared 4 bases from V and 1 base from J, leaving 15 bases between. The germline CDR1 and CDR2 sequences are PRHDT and FYEKMQ (reference sequence). The CDR3 protein is CASSYGLNPRTDTQYF. The CDR3 DNA sequence: TGTGCCAGCAGCTACGGACTCAACCCACGCACAGATACGCAGTATTTT.

This clonotype has more than one count but fewer than ten. The genes are TRBV5-6 and TRBJ1-1; D is unclear. V lost 5 bases, J lost 1 base, and 12 bases lay in between. Germline V lookup: CDR1 SGHDT, CDR2 YYEEEE. The CDR3 runs to 14 residues. CDR3 nucleotide sequence: TGTGCCAGCAGTTTCTTAGGCGGGAACACTGAAGCTTTCTTT. Amino acids: CASSFLGGNTEAFF.

This clonotype was detected only once. The conserved final phenylalanine or tryptophan is absent from the CDR3, which likely points to a read error. The rearrangement links TRBV6-5 to TRBJ2-7; D gene ambiguous. Trimming removed 5 bases at V and 4 bases at J, with 12 bases between. This CDR3 comprises 13 residues. CDR1 is MNHEY and CDR2 is SVGAGI in the germline V gene. The CDR3 region is CASSPSTAYEQYL. CDR3 bases: TGTGCCAGCAGTCCTTCGACCGCATACGAGCAGTACCTC.

The genes are TRBV7-9 and TRBJ2-6; 8 bases map to TRBD1. Germline-derived CDR1 and CDR2 are SEHNR and FQNEAQ (reference sequence). J lost 1 base, V lost 10 bases, and 6 bases had no gene match. CDR3 length: 15 residues. CDR3 in amino acids: CATGGALSGANVLTF. Here the CDR3 DNA reads TGTGCCACAGGGGGCGCGTTGTCTGGGGCCAACGTCCTGACTTTC.

The chain joins TRBV12-3 or TRBV12-4 to TRBJ2-7; TRBD1 matches at 7 bases. The CDR3 contains 14 residues. Trimming cost V 3 bases and J 6 bases; bases outside gene matches: 8. CDR3 sequence: CASSFRQGVGEQYF. The CDR3 DNA follows: TGTGCCAGCAGTTTTAGACAGGGTGTAGGCGAGCAGTACTTC.

The chain is built from TRBV29-1 and TRBJ1-1; possible D gene TRBD1, 5 bases. The V gene lost 6 bases and the J gene lost 0 bases, with 14 bases spanning the gap. Germline V gives CDR1 SQVTM, CDR2 ANQGSEA. The CDR3 consists of 14 residues. The CDR3 protein is CSVLPGNMNTEAFF. The DNA of the CDR3 is TGCAGCGTGTTGCCAGGGAATATGAACACTGAAGCTTTCTTT.

This chain connects TRBV19 to TRBJ2-1; no firm D call. The ends were cut back, 2 bases at V and 0 bases at J, with 8 bases in the middle. Germline loops: CDR1 LNHDA, CDR2 SQIVND (reference sequence). The CDR3 consists of 15 residues. The CDR3 DNA sequence: TGTGCCAGTAGTATAACGTCATTCTCCTACAATGAGCAGTTCTTC. This sequence encodes CASSITSFSYNEQFF. The variable domain in full, completed from reference TRBV19 and TRBJ2-1, reads DGGITQSPKYLFRKEGQNVTLSCEQNLNHDAMYWYRQDPGQGLRLIYYSQIVNDFQKGDIAEGYSVSREKKESFPLTVTSAQKNPTAFYLCASSITSFSYNEQFFGPGTRLTVL.